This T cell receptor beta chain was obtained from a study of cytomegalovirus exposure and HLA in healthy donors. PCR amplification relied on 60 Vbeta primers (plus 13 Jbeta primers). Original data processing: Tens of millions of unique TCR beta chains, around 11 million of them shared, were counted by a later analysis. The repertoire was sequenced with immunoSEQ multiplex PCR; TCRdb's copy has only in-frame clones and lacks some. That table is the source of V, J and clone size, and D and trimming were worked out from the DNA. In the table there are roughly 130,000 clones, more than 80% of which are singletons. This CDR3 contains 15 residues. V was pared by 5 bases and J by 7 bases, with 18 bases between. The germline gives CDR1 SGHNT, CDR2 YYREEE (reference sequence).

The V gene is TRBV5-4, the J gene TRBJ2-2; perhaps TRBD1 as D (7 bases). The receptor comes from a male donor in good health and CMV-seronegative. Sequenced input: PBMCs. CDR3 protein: CASSNRLQGGGELFF. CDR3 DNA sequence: TGTGCCAGCAGTAATAGACTTCAGGGGGGCGGGGAGCTGTTTTTT.